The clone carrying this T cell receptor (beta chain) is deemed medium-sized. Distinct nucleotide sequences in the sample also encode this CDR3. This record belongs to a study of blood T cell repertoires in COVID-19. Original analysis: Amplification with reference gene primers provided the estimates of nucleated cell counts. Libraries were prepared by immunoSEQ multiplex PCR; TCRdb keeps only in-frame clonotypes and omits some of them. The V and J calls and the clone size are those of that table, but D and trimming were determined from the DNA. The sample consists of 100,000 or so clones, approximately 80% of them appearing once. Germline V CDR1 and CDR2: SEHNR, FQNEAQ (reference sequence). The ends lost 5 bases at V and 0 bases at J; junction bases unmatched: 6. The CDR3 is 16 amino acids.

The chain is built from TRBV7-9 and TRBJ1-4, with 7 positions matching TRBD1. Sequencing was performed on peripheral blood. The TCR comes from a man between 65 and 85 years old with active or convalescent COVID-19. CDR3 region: CASSPLDRSTNEKLFF. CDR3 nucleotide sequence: TGTGCCAGCAGCCCCCTGGACAGGTCAACTAATGAAAAACTGTTTTTT. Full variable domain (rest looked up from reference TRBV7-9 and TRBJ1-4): DTGVSQNPRHKITKRGQNVTFRCDPISEHNRLYWYRQTLGQGPEFLTYFQNEAQLEKSRLLSDRFSAERPKGSFSTLEIQRTEQGDSAMYLCASSPLDRSTNEKLFFGSGTQLSVL.